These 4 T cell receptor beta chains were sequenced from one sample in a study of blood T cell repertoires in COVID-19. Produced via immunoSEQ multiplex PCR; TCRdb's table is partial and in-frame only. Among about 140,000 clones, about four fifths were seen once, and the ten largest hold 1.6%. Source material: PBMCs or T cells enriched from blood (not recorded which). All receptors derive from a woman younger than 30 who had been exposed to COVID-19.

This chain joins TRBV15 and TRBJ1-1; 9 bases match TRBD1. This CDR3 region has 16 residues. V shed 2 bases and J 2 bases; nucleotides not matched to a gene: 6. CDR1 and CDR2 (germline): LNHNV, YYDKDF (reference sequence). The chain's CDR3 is CATSRTQTGGNTEAFF. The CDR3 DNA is TGTGCCACCAGCAGAACTCAAACAGGGGGCAACACTGAAGCTTTCTTT.

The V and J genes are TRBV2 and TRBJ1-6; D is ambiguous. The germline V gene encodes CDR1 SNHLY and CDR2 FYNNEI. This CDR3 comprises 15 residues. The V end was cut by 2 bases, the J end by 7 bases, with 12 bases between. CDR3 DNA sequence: TGTGCCAGCAGTGAATTGGCCAGGCACAATTCACCCCTCCACTTT. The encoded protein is CASSELARHNSPLHF. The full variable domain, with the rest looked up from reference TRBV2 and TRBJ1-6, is EPEVTQTPSHQVTQMGQEVILRCVPISNHLYFYWYRQILGQKVEFLVSFYNNEISEKSEIFDDQFSVERPDGSNFTLKIRSTKLEDSAMYFCASSELARHNSPLHFGNGTRLTVT.

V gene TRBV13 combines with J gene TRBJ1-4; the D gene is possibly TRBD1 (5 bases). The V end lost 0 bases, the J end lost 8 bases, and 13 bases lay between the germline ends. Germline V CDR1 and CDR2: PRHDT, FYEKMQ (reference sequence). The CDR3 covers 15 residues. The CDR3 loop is CASSLGQGDPEKLFF. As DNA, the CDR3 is TGTGCCAGCAGCTTAGGCCAAGGGGATCCCGAAAAACTGTTTTTT.

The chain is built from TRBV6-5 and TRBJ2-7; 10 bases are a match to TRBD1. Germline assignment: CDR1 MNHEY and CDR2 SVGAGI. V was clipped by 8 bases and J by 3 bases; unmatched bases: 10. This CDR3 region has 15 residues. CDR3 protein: CASLGVGQGGYEQYF. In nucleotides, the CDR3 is TGTGCCAGCCTTGGTGTTGGACAGGGGGGCTACGAGCAGTACTTC.